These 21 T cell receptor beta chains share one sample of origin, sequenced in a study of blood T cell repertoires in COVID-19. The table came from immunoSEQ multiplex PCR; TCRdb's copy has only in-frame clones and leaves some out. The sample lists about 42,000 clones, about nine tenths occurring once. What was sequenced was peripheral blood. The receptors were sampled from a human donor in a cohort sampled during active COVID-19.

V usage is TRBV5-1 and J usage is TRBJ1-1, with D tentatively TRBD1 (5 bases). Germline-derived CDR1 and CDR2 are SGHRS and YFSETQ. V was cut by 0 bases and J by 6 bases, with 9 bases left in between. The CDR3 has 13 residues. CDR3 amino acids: CASSLGSGPEAFF. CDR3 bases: TGCGCCAGCAGCTTGGGTTCAGGGCCTGAAGCTTTCTTT.

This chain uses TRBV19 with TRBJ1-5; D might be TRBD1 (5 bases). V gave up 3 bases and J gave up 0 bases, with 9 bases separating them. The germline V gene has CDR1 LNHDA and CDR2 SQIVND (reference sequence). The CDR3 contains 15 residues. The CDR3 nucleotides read TGTGCCAGTAGTATCGGGGGTTATAGCAATCAGCCCCAGCATTTT. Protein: CASSIGGYSNQPQHF. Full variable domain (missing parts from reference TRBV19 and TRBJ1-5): DGGITQSPKYLFRKEGQNVTLSCEQNLNHDAMYWYRQDPGQGLRLIYYSQIVNDFQKGDIAEGYSVSREKKESFPLTVTSAQKNPTAFYLCASSIGGYSNQPQHFGDGTRLSIL.

In nucleotides, the CDR3 is TGTGCCAGCAGCGTAGCGGGCCAGACAGGGGGTACGCAGTATTTT. Encoded protein: CASSVAGQTGGTQYF. The V gene is TRBV9, the J gene TRBJ2-3; 9 positions match TRBD1. There are 15 residues in the CDR3. V shed 0 bases and J 8 bases; nucleotides not matched to a gene: 7. CDR1 is SGDLS, CDR2 YYNGEE, per germline.

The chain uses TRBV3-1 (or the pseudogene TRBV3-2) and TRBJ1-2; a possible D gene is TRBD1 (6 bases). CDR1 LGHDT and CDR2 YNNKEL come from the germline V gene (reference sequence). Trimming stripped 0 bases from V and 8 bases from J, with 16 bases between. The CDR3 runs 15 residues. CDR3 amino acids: CASSQDGGGPMGYTF. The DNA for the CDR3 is TGTGCCAGCAGCCAAGATGGGGGGGGGCCGATGGGCTACACCTTC.

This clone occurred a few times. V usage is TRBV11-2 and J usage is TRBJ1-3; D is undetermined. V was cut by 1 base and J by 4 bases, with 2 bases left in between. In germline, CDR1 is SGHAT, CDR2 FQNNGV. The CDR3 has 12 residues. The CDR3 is CASSLAGNTIYF. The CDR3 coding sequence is TGTGCCAGCAGCTTAGCAGGAAACACCATATATTTT.

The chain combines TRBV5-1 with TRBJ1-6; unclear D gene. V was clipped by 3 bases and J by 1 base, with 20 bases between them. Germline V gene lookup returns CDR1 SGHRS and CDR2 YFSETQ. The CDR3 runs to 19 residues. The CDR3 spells CASSCEESLHPSYNSPLHF. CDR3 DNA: TGCGCCAGCAGCTGTGAGGAGAGTCTTCACCCATCCTATAATTCACCCCTCCACTTT.

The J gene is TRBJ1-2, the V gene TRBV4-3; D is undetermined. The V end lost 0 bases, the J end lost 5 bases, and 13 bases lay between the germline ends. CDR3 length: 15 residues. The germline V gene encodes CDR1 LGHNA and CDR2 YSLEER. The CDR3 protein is CASSQDPGFGYGYTF. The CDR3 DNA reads TGCGCCAGCAGCCAAGATCCCGGGTTCGGGTATGGCTACACCTTC.

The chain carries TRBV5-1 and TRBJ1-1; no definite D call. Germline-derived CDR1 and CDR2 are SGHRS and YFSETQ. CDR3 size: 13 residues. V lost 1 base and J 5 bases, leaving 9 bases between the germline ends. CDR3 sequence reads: CASSLYSGTEAFF. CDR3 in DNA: TGCGCCAGCAGCTTGTACTCGGGTACTGAAGCTTTCTTT.

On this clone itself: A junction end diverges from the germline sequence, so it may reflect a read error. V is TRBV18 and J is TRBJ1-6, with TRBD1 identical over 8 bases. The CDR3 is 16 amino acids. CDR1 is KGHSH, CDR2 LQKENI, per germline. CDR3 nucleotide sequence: TGTGCCAGCTCTCCACCCGTCCGGGACAGGAATTCACCCCTCCACTTT. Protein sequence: CASSPPVRDRNSPLHF.

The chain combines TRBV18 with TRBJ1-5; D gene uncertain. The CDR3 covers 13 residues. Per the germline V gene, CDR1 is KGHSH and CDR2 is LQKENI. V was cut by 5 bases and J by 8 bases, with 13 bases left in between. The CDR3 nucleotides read TGTGCCAGCTCAGAGTCTGATATGGAGCCCCAGCATTTT. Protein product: CASSESDMEPQHF.

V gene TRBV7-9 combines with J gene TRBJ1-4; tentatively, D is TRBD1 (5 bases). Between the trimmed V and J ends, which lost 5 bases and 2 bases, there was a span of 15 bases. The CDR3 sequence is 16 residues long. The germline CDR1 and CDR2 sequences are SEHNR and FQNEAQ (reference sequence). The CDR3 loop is CASSRLIGATNEKLFF. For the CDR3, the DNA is TGTGCCAGCAGCCGGCTTATAGGGGCGACTAATGAAAAACTGTTTTTT.

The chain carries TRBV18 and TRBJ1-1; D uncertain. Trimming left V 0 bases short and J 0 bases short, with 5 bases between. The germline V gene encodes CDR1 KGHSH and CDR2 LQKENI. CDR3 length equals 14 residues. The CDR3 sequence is CASSPPGMNTEAFF. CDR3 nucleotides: TGTGCCAGCTCACCACCGGGCATGAACACTGAAGCTTTCTTT.

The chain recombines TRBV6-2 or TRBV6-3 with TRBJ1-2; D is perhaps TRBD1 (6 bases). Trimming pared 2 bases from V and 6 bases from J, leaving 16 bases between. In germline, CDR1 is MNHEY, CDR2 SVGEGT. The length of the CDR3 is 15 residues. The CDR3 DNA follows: TGTGCCAGCAGTTACAGCGGGGGCGCTACCCATGGCTACACCTTC. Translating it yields CASSYSGGATHGYTF.

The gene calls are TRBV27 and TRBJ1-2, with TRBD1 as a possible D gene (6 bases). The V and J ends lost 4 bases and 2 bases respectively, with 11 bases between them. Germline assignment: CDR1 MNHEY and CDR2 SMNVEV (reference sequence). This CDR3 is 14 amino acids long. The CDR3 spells CASSSVGANYGYTF. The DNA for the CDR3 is TGTGCCAGCAGTTCGGTGGGGGCGAACTATGGCTACACCTTC.

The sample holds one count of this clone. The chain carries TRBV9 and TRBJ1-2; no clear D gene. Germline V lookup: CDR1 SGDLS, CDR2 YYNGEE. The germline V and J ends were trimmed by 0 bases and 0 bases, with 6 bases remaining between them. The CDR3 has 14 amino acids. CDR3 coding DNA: TGTGCCAGCAGCGTAGGTGGAGCTAACTATGGCTACACCTTC. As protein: CASSVGGANYGYTF.

Here the CDR3 reads CSVVGTVGEPQHF. The DNA of the CDR3 is TGCAGCGTCGTGGGGACAGTCGGGGAGCCCCAGCATTTT. V is TRBV29-1 and J is TRBJ1-5; TRBD1 matches 7 bases. The CDR3 covers 13 residues. The V segment lost 6 bases and the J segment 8 bases; nucleotides outside the gene matches: 10. Germline values: CDR1 SQVTM, CDR2 ANQGSEA.

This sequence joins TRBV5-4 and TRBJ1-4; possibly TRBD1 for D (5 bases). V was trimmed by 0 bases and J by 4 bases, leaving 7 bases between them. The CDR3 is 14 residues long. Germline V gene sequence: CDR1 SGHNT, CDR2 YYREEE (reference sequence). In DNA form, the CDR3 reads TGTGCCAGCAGCTTGGAGGGACTTAATGAAAAACTGTTTTTT. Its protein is CASSLEGLNEKLFF.

The CDR3 DNA reads as TGTGCCAGTAGTATATCTAGACAGGGTGGTCAGCCCCAGCATTTT. Translation gives CASSISRQGGQPQHF. The chain couples TRBV19 to TRBJ1-5; TRBD1 matches at 7 bases. This CDR3 comprises 15 residues. Germline CDR1 LNHDA, CDR2 SQIVND (reference sequence). V shed 2 bases, J shed 6 bases, and the junction held 7 bases outside the gene matches.

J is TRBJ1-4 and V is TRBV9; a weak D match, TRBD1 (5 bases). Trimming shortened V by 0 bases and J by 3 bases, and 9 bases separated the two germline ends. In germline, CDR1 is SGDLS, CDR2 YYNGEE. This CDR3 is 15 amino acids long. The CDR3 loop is CASSVGGGANEKLFF. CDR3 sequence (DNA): TGTGCCAGCAGCGTAGGGGGCGGTGCTAATGAAAAACTGTTTTTT. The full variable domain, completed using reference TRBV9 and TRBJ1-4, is DSGVTQTPKHLITATGQRVTLRCSPRSGDLSVYWYQQSLDQGLQFLIQYYNGEERAKGNILERFSAQQFPDLHSELNLSSLELGDSALYFCASSVGGGANEKLFFGSGTQLSVL.

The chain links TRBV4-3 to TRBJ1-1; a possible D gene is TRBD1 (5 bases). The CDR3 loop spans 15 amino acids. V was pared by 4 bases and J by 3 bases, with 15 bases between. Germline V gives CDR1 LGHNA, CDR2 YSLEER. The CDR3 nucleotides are TGCGCCAGCAGCCTTGGTTTGAAAGGGGACACTGAAGCTTTCTTT. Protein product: CASSLGLKGDTEAFF.

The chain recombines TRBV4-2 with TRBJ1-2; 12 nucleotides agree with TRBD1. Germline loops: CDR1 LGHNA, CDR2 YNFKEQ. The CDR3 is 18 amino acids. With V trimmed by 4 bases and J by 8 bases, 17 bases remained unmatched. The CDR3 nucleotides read TGTGCCAGCAGCCCATCCCCCGGAGGGGACAGGGGGCGATCAGGCTACACCTTC. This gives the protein CASSPSPGGDRGRSGYTF.